This note documents a single TCR beta chain sequence. What it binds is unknown. This entry is derived from a study of CD8+ T cells in alopecia areata. Study summary: Treated patients were given oral tofacitinib, which was dosed at 5 to 10 mg twice daily. By percentage of affected scalp area, the severity of treated patients was scored.

Isolated RNA was reverse transcribed into cDNA used as the sequencing template. Measured with immunoSEQ multiplex PCR; TCRdb has only the in-frame clones, and not every one. Among 150,000 to 200,000 clones listed, 50% to 70% were seen once. Study findings and constraints: Relative to normal scalp, lesional scalp, especially alopecia totalis/universalis, showed higher clonality. There were many expanded lesional clones persisting in scalp and blood during tofacitinib.

In germline, CDR1 is SNHLY, CDR2 FYNNEI. Trimming cost V 6 bases and J 5 bases, with 8 bases left between them. The CDR3 runs to 11 residues. Treatment denoted: oral pan-JAK inhibitor, 5-10 mg twice daily. V and J are TRBV2 and TRBJ2-7; no clear D gene. The clonotype originates from a human donor with alopecia areata. Sequenced here: CD4+ T cells sorted from blood, sampled around week 49, from a patient treated with tofacitinib. The CDR3 is CASREIDEQYF. As DNA, the CDR3 is TGTGCCAGCAGAGAAATTGACGAGCAGTACTTC.